One and the same sample provided the 27 T cell receptor beta chains below, sequenced in a study of shared clonotypes between healthy human individuals. The data were produced by immunoSEQ multiplex PCR, yet TCRdb's version contains in-frame clones alone and is incomplete. The sample has about 1.5 million clones, approximately 98% seen once. Material for sequencing was naive CD4+ T cells sorted from blood. The subset denotes: CD45RA+ positively selected. The receptors here all came from a man younger than 45 in good health.

The chain couples TRBV5-1 to TRBJ1-2; D is unclear. The V gene's germline CDR1 is SGHRS and CDR2 YFSETQ. The CDR3 has 15 amino acids. V was pared by 3 bases and J by 7 bases, with 19 bases between. DNA of the CDR3: TGCGCCAGCAGCTGGGTGGGGTCCGTGGAGCTTGGCTACACCTTC. This sequence encodes CASSWVGSVELGYTF. Based on the CDR3 plus reference TRBV5-1 and TRBJ1-2, the full variable domain is KAGVTQTPRYLIKTRGQQVTLSCSPISGHRSVSWYQQTPGQGLQFLFEYFSETQRNKGNFPGRFSGRQFSNSRSEMNVSTLELGDSALYLCASSWVGSVELGYTFGSGTRLTVV.

The chain has TRBV28 and TRBJ1-4; 7 positions match TRBD1. V was pared by 6 bases and J by 8 bases, with 12 bases of the junction left unmatched. The CDR3 sequence is 15 residues long. Per germline, CDR1 MDHEN and CDR2 SYDVKM. The CDR3 coding sequence is TGTGCCAGCAGCGCCCACAGGGGAGGAGGCGAAAAACTGTTTTTT. It encodes CASSAHRGGGEKLFF.

This chain links TRBV5-1 with TRBJ2-3; TRBD2 aligns across 10 bases. Germline values: CDR1 SGHRS, CDR2 YFSETQ. V gave up 6 bases and J gave up 4 bases; unmatched junction bases: 14. The CDR3 is 17 amino acids. The DNA for the CDR3 is TGCGCCAGCAATCTGGGACTAGCGCCTAGAGATGCAGATACGCAGTATTTT. Translating gives CASNLGLAPRDADTQYF.

The genes are TRBV28 and TRBJ2-5, with 11 positions matching TRBD1. The CDR3 has 16 residues. Looked up from germline, CDR1 is MDHEN and CDR2 is SYDVKM. V shed 2 bases, J shed 6 bases, and the junction held 8 bases outside the gene matches. This CDR3 reads CASSLGGTGGKKTQYF. The CDR3 DNA reads as TGTGCCAGCAGTTTAGGCGGGACAGGGGGTAAGAAGACCCAGTACTTC.

The gene calls are TRBV19 and TRBJ2-7; TRBD2 matches 8 bases. The trim removed 8 bases at V and 7 bases at J, leaving 16 bases unmatched. The CDR3 covers 15 residues. CDR1 LNHDA and CDR2 SQIVND come from the germline V gene (reference sequence). CDR3 DNA sequence: TGTGCCAGTCAAACAGCCTCTAGCGGGCTTCGGGAGCAGTACTTC. Translated, it gives CASQTASSGLREQYF. Together with reference TRBV19 and TRBJ2-7, the CDR3 gives the full variable domain: DGGITQSPKYLFRKEGQNVTLSCEQNLNHDAMYWYRQDPGQGLRLIYYSQIVNDFQKGDIAEGYSVSREKKESFPLTVTSAQKNPTAFYLCASQTASSGLREQYFGPGTRLTVT.

This CDR3 reads CASSVTSGSPHEQYF. CDR3 nucleotide sequence: TGTGCCAGCTCAGTTACTAGCGGGAGTCCCCACGAGCAGTACTTC. The chain employs TRBV9 and TRBJ2-7, with 11 bases lining up with TRBD2. Germline V gives CDR1 SGDLS, CDR2 YYNGEE. Trimming cost V 7 bases and J 5 bases; bases outside gene matches: 11. This CDR3 spans 15 amino acids.

The J gene is TRBJ2-2, the V gene TRBV7-7; no clear D gene. Trimming cost V 1 base and J 0 bases, with 6 bases left between them. The CDR3 is 15 residues long. Per germline, CDR1 SSHAT and CDR2 FNYEAQ (reference sequence). Written as DNA, the CDR3 is TGTGCCAGCAGCTTAGGCGGCACGAACACCGGGGAGCTGTTTTTT. Translating it yields CASSLGGTNTGELFF.

This sequence joins TRBV5-1 and TRBJ2-3; weak D call: TRBD2 (5 bases). This CDR3 is 15 amino acids long. The germline V gene has CDR1 SGHRS and CDR2 YFSETQ. The V end lost 4 bases, the J end lost 6 bases, and 18 bases lay between the germline ends. CDR3 DNA sequence: TGCGCCAGCAGCCTGAGACCCTCCCGGGATGATACGCAGTATTTT. This gives the protein CASSLRPSRDDTQYF.

The chain links TRBV9 to TRBJ1-1, with D tentatively TRBD1 (5 bases). V lost 1 base and J lost 4, with 11 bases in between. The CDR3 is made up of 14 amino acids. Per germline, CDR1 SGDLS and CDR2 YYNGEE. The chain's CDR3 is CASSVQGLGTEAFF. DNA of the CDR3: TGTGCCAGCAGCGTACAGGGACTTGGCACTGAAGCTTTCTTT.

This chain links TRBV5-4 with TRBJ2-3; tentatively, D is TRBD1 (5 bases). V was cut by 0 bases and J by 1 base, with 12 bases left in between. Germline values: CDR1 SGHNT, CDR2 YYREEE (reference sequence). This CDR3 spans 16 amino acids. CDR3 sequence: CASSLGGMGRTDTQYF. In DNA form, the CDR3 reads TGTGCCAGCAGCTTGGGAGGCATGGGGCGCACAGATACGCAGTATTTT.

This chain links TRBV29-1 with TRBJ1-1; D possibly corresponds to TRBD1 (5 bases). Germline V gene sequence: CDR1 SQVTM, CDR2 ANQGSEA. The V and J ends lost 7 bases and 5 bases respectively, with 11 bases between them. This CDR3 has 11 amino acids. This chain's CDR3 is CSGGGETEAFF. The CDR3, as DNA: TGCAGCGGTGGGGGAGAGACTGAAGCTTTCTTT.

V is TRBV5-4 and J is TRBJ1-4; 8 bases are shared with TRBD1. Germline-derived CDR1 and CDR2 are SGHNT and YYREEE (reference sequence). The CDR3 spans 17 residues. V lost 0 bases and J lost 7; bases outside the gene matches: 11. CDR3 loop: CASSLGGTQGAGEKLFF. Here the CDR3 DNA reads TGTGCCAGCAGCTTGGGGGGGACCCAGGGGGCAGGTGAAAAACTGTTTTTT.

CDR3: CASSLDRTGWDGYTF. CDR3 DNA sequence: TGTGCCAGCAGCTTAGATCGAACAGGATGGGATGGCTACACCTTC. The chain couples TRBV11-2 to TRBJ1-2; the D gene is possibly TRBD1 (5 bases). Trimming removed 0 bases at V and 6 bases at J, with 14 bases between. The length of the CDR3 is 15 residues. Germline lookup yields CDR1 SGHAT and CDR2 FQNNGV.

The chain combines TRBV10-3 with TRBJ1-2, with 7 bases matching TRBD1. Germline V CDR1 and CDR2: ENHRY, SYGVKD. The CDR3 length is 14 residues. V trimming: 8 bases; J trimming: 6 bases; junction bases outside the gene matches: 12. CDR3 bases: TGTGCCATCCAGGGGGGGCCCGGAGACGATGGCTACACCTTC. Translating gives CAIQGGPGDDGYTF.

The J gene is TRBJ2-3, the V gene TRBV28, with 15 bases aligning to TRBD2. The ends lost 5 bases at V and 1 base at J; junction bases unmatched: 4. The V gene's germline CDR1 is MDHEN and CDR2 SYDVKM. The CDR3 has 17 amino acids. In DNA, the CDR3 is TGTGCCAGCAGTACCCGGACTAGCGGGAGGGGCACAGATACGCAGTATTTT. Translating it yields CASSTRTSGRGTDTQYF.

The V gene is TRBV6-5, the J gene TRBJ2-7; D unresolved. This CDR3 is built from 15 residues. Germline assignment: CDR1 MNHEY and CDR2 SVGAGI. V lost 5 bases and J lost 4, with 18 bases in between. The DNA of the CDR3 is TGTGCCAGCAGTCCCGCCGGGCCCTATATTTACGAGCAGTACTTC. It codes for CASSPAGPYIYEQYF.

V usage is TRBV6-6 and J usage is TRBJ2-3; D is possibly TRBD1 (5 bases). The CDR3 spans 12 residues. V was clipped by 8 bases and J by 11 bases, with 17 bases between them. From germline, CDR1 is MNHNY and CDR2 SVGAGI (reference sequence). The CDR3 DNA reads as TGTGCCAGCGCGGTCTCAGGGCTGAGGCAGTATTTT. It specifies CASAVSGLRQYF.

The chain is built from TRBV18 and TRBJ2-1, with 7 bases aligning to TRBD2. Trimming removed 4 bases from V and 3 bases from J; junction bases left unmatched: 3. The CDR3 covers 14 residues. Germline V CDR1 and CDR2: KGHSH, LQKENI. This CDR3 reads CASSLRTSYNEQFF. CDR3 nucleotide sequence: TGTGCCAGCTCACTCCGGACTAGCTACAATGAGCAGTTCTTC.

The rearrangement uses TRBV4-2 and TRBJ2-7; D gene ambiguous. The CDR3 runs 11 residues. V lost 5 bases and J 2 bases, leaving 4 bases between the germline ends. Germline CDR1 LGHNA, CDR2 YNFKEQ. CDR3 nucleotide sequence: TGTGCCAGCAGCTTGGCCTACGAGCAGTACTTC. Translating it yields CASSLAYEQYF.

In this sample, this clone turned up once. The chain has TRBV27 and TRBJ2-7, with D perhaps matching TRBD1 (6 bases). CDR1 MNHEY and CDR2 SMNVEV come from the germline V gene (reference sequence). Trimming left V 0 bases short and J 6 bases short, with 18 bases between. The CDR3 covers 16 residues. The DNA for the CDR3 is TGTGCCAGCAGTTTATCACGGACAGTAATGGCGTCCGAGCAGTACTTC. This sequence encodes CASSLSRTVMASEQYF.

The rearrangement joins TRBV6-6 to TRBJ2-3; the D is unclear. Deletions cut 0 bases from V and 6 bases from J, with 7 bases between. CDR3 length equals 13 residues. CDR1 MNHNY and CDR2 SVGAGI come from the germline V gene (reference sequence). CDR3 loop: CASSYSMRDTQYF. The CDR3 bases are TGTGCCAGCAGTTACTCGATGAGGGATACGCAGTATTTT.

In this sample, this clone turned up once. V gene TRBV28 combines with J gene TRBJ1-5; D possibly corresponds to TRBD1 (5 bases). This CDR3 contains 16 residues. V was clipped by 6 bases and J by 0 bases, with 15 bases between them. CDR1 and CDR2 (germline): MDHEN, SYDVKM. As DNA, the CDR3 is TGTGCCAGCAGCCCCGCCTTGGGGGGTAGCAATCAGCCCCAGCATTTT. This codes for CASSPALGGSNQPQHF.

This clone occurred once. This chain joins TRBV5-1 and TRBJ1-2; no clear D. Germline V gene sequence: CDR1 SGHRS, CDR2 YFSETQ. The CDR3 length is 14 residues. V was cut by 2 bases and J by 3 bases, with 11 bases left in between. This CDR3 is CASSFSGTDYGYTF. The CDR3 coding sequence is TGCGCCAGCAGCTTCTCGGGCACAGACTATGGCTACACCTTC.

The chain carries TRBV5-4 and TRBJ2-7, with a weak D call TRBD2 (6 bases). Germline V gene sequence: CDR1 SGHNT, CDR2 YYREEE (reference sequence). Trimming left V 4 bases short and J 1 base short, with 15 bases between. This CDR3 is built from 15 residues. The CDR3 DNA follows: TGTGCCAGCAGCCCCCGCAGCGGGTCATCCTACGAGCAGTACTTC. This codes for CASSPRSGSSYEQYF.

As to this clone: One end of the junction varies from germline; a read error may be responsible. The genes are TRBV7-7 and TRBJ2-3; perhaps D is TRBD1 or TRBD2 (5 bases each). The CDR3 covers 13 residues. CDR1 is SSHAT, CDR2 FNYEAQ, per germline (reference sequence). CDR3 sequence (DNA): TGTGCTAGCAGCTACAAGAGGGGAGATACGCAGTATTTT. Its translation: CASSYKRGDTQYF.

V and J are TRBV4-1 and TRBJ2-5; 10 nucleotides match TRBD2. Germline CDR1 MGHRA, CDR2 YSYEKL. J gave up 9 bases and V 5 bases, and 12 bases lay outside the gene matches. There are 15 residues in the CDR3. The CDR3 bases are TGCGCCAGCAGCTCCCTAGCGGGAGTGCCCGGGGCCCAGTACTTC. It specifies CASSSLAGVPGAQYF.

This sequence joins TRBV11-2 and TRBJ2-1, with unresolved D. This CDR3 has 14 residues. Trimming left V 5 bases short and J 4 bases short, with 12 bases between. Germline V CDR1 and CDR2: SGHAT, FQNNGV. This CDR3 is CASSPPTEYNEQFF. The CDR3, as DNA: TGTGCCAGCAGCCCACCGACCGAATACAATGAGCAGTTCTTC.